The 32 T cell receptor beta chains given below trace back to one sample, sequenced in a study of beta chain features in type 1 diabetes. Of the isolated RNA, all was reverse transcribed, and so the sequenced material was expressed TCRB transcripts. Assay: immunoSEQ multiplex PCR; the TCRdb copy retains only in-frame clones and omits some. The data hold 400,000 to 500,000 clones, with approximately 15% observed a single time. Sequenced input: naive CD4+ T cells from blood. These receptors all stem from a man aged 25-45 years in good health.

In this sample, this clone turned up a few times. J is TRBJ1-1 and V is TRBV10-3; perhaps TRBD1 as D (5 bases). V was clipped by 2 bases and J by 10 bases, with 17 bases between them. From germline, CDR1 is ENHRY and CDR2 SYGVKD. This CDR3 region has 14 residues. The CDR3 is CAISEKLGDVGAFF. The DNA of the CDR3 is TGTGCCATCAGTGAGAAATTGGGGGACGTCGGAGCTTTCTTT.

In its sample, this clone was seen a few times. The genes are TRBV28 and TRBJ2-1; possible D gene TRBD1, 6 bases. The CDR3 extends over 12 amino acids. V was cut by 5 bases and J by 12 bases, with 14 bases left in between. CDR1 and CDR2 from the germline V gene are MDHEN and SYDVKM. Here the CDR3 DNA reads TGTGCCAGCAGTGCACCGGTACAGGGGCAGTTCTTC. Translating gives CASSAPVQGQFF.

Turning to this clone: No DNA is shown, since the ends of the CDR3 on it are uncertain; the CDR3 is the one TCRdb lists. The chain has TRBV6-6 and TRBJ1-2; the table's D gene call, TRBD1, was not cross checked with the DNA. Both ends counted, the CDR3 spans 15 residues. CDR1 is MNHNY and CDR2 is SVGAGI in the germline V gene (reference sequence). CDR3 region: CASILDRGHNYGYTF.

This clone was seen more than once but under ten times. J is TRBJ2-1 and V is TRBV30, with a possible D match to TRBD2 (6 bases). V gave up 0 bases and J gave up 4 bases, with 16 bases separating them. CDR3 length equals 16 residues. Germline CDR1 GTSNPN, CDR2 SVGIG (reference sequence). Written as DNA, the CDR3 is TGTGCCTGGAGTGTGACCGGGAGTATGCGGTACAATGAGCAGTTCTTC. It yields the protein CAWSVTGSMRYNEQFF.

CDR3 region: CASSPARVYGYTF. In nucleotides, the CDR3 is TGTGCCAGCAGCCCAGCGAGGGTCTATGGCTACACCTTC. V gene TRBV7-9 combines with J gene TRBJ1-2, with unresolved D. Trimming stripped 5 bases from V and 4 bases from J, with 11 bases between. The CDR3 is made up of 13 amino acids. Germline assignment: CDR1 SEHNR and CDR2 FQNEAQ (reference sequence). The full variable domain, in which reference TRBV7-9 and TRBJ1-2 provide the parts outside the CDR3, is DTGVSQNPRHKITKRGQNVTFRCDPISEHNRLYWYRQTLGQGPEFLTYFQNEAQLEKSRLLSDRFSAERPKGSFSTLEIQRTEQGDSAMYLCASSPARVYGYTFGSGTRLTVV.

This clone came up a few times. The gene calls are TRBV5-1 and TRBJ2-7; D remains unclear. The CDR3 is 13 amino acids. Germline CDR1 SGHRS, CDR2 YFSETQ. Trimming removed 5 bases at V and 2 bases at J, with 11 bases between. Written as DNA, the CDR3 is TGCGCCAGCAGGGTAAAGGCAACCTACGAGCAGTACTTC. This sequence encodes CASRVKATYEQYF.

This sequence joins TRBV7-2 and TRBJ2-3, with D unresolved. CDR1 SGHTA and CDR2 FQGNSA come from the germline V gene. V was trimmed by 5 bases and J by 0 bases, leaving 9 bases between them. This CDR3 region has 14 residues. This chain's CDR3 is CASSGRRSTDTQYF. As DNA, the CDR3 is TGTGCCAGCAGCGGGCGTCGCAGCACAGATACGCAGTATTTT.

This clone was counted between two and nine times. The chain combines TRBV5-6 with TRBJ2-2, with D perhaps matching TRBD1 (6 bases). From germline, CDR1 is SGHDT and CDR2 YYEEEE. Trimming shortened V by 3 bases and J by 4 bases, and 19 bases separated the two germline ends. This CDR3 region has 17 residues. CDR3 residues: CASSSPATRGSTGELFF. CDR3 nucleotide sequence: TGTGCCAGCAGCTCGCCCGCTACTAGGGGGAGCACCGGGGAGCTGTTTTTT.

This clone was seen a handful of times. The V and J genes are TRBV5-6 and TRBJ2-7, with D perhaps TRBD1 or TRBD2 (5 bases each). Per the germline V gene, CDR1 is SGHDT and CDR2 is YYEEEE. This CDR3 has 14 amino acids. V lost 4 bases and J lost 7, with 18 bases in between. CDR3 sequence: CASSMGPVWEEQYV. The DNA of the CDR3 is TGTGCCAGCAGCATGGGGCCAGTTTGGGAGGAGCAGTACGTC.

CDR3: CASSQQGYQPQHF. In DNA, the CDR3 is TGTGCCAGCAGCCAACAGGGGTATCAGCCCCAGCATTTT. This rearrangement joins TRBV7-6 to TRBJ1-5; 7 positions match TRBD1. With 5 bases clipped from V and 5 bases from J, the junction kept 3 bases outside the gene matches. The CDR3 spans 13 residues. The germline gives CDR1 SGHVS, CDR2 FNYEAQ.

This clone has only a few counts. The chain joins TRBV11-2 to TRBJ2-5; no definite D call. Trimming left V 1 base short and J 0 bases short, with 3 bases between. The length of the CDR3 is 13 residues. Germline V gene sequence: CDR1 SGHAT, CDR2 FQNNGV. This CDR3 is CASSLGHQETQYF. In DNA, the CDR3 is TGTGCCAGCAGCTTAGGACACCAAGAGACCCAGTACTTC.

The chain is built from TRBV14 and TRBJ1-6, with no clear D. The CDR3 contains 16 residues. Germline V lookup: CDR1 SGHDN, CDR2 FVKESK. Trimming took off 1 base at V and 9 bases at J, with 16 bases between the two ends. CDR3: CASSQASSGLGSPLHF. CDR3 nucleotide sequence: TGTGCCAGCAGCCAAGCCTCTTCGGGTTTGGGTTCACCCCTCCACTTT.

The chain links TRBV14 to TRBJ2-3, with 8 positions matching TRBD1. CDR1 SGHDN and CDR2 FVKESK come from the germline V gene. V shed 1 base and J 3 bases; nucleotides not matched to a gene: 0. The CDR3 consists of 14 residues. CDR3 DNA: TGTGCCAGCAGCCAAGGGACAGGGACAGATACGCAGTATTTT. Its translation is CASSQGTGTDTQYF.

In this sample, this clone turned up a few times. The chain carries TRBV18 and TRBJ1-1; D not certain. The CDR3 is 14 residues long. Trimming took 5 bases from V and 5 from J, leaving 15 bases between them. The germline gives CDR1 KGHSH, CDR2 LQKENI. CDR3 nucleotides: TGTGCCAGCTCAGAGGACGTCTTGGGGACTGAAGCTTTCTTT. Protein sequence: CASSEDVLGTEAFF.

The sample holds a few counts of this clone. The gene calls are TRBV7-2 and TRBJ2-3, with 8 bases that match TRBD2. The germline gives CDR1 SGHTA, CDR2 FQGNSA. This CDR3 has 14 residues. With 3 bases clipped from V and 2 bases from J, the junction kept 1 base outside the gene matches. Here the CDR3 reads CASSFSGITDTQYF. CDR3 nucleotides: TGTGCCAGCAGCTTTAGCGGGATCACAGATACGCAGTATTTT.

V and J are TRBV19 and TRBJ2-1; weak D call: TRBD2 (6 bases). The V end was cut by 7 bases, the J end by 2 bases, with 9 bases between. The length of the CDR3 is 13 residues. The germline V gene encodes CDR1 LNHDA and CDR2 SQIVND (reference sequence). CDR3 region: CASTAGPYNEQFF. The CDR3 DNA sequence: TGTGCCAGTACGGCGGGGCCCTACAATGAGCAGTTCTTC.

This clone occurred a few times. The V call is TRBV15, the J call TRBJ1-2; D remains unclear. The V gene's germline CDR1 is LNHNV and CDR2 YYDKDF (reference sequence). V lost 0 bases, J lost 2 bases, and 4 bases lay in between. CDR3 size: 13 residues. CDR3 loop: CATSRDRNYGYTF. Here the CDR3 DNA reads TGTGCCACCAGCAGAGATCGGAACTATGGCTACACCTTC.

This clone has more than one count but fewer than ten. The V and J genes are TRBV6-5 and TRBJ2-3; possibly TRBD2 for D (6 bases). Germline-derived CDR1 and CDR2 are MNHEY and SVGAGI. The CDR3 extends over 14 amino acids. V lost 6 bases and J lost 1, with 11 bases in between. The CDR3 sequence is CASRRGGGTDTQYF. The CDR3 bases are TGTGCCAGCAGGAGGGGAGGAGGCACAGATACGCAGTATTTT.

The rearrangement links TRBV30 to TRBJ2-7, with no clear D. Trimming stripped 0 bases from V and 6 bases from J, with 9 bases between. Per the germline V gene, CDR1 is GTSNPN and CDR2 is SVGIG (reference sequence). CDR3 length: 12 amino acids. The CDR3 sequence: CAWSVGPGEQYV. The DNA for the CDR3 is TGTGCCTGGAGTGTAGGCCCCGGCGAGCAGTACGTC.

The CDR3 sequence is CASRGPGTGGCDEQYV. The CDR3, as DNA: TGTGCCAGCAGGGGCCCCGGGACAGGGGGTTGCGACGAGCAGTACGTC. The chain joins TRBV21-1 to TRBJ2-7; the table's D call TRBD1 went unverified against the DNA. TRBV21-1 is deemed a pseudogene. The CDR3 is 16 amino acids.

This clone was found a few times. V is TRBV7-8 and J is TRBJ2-1; 10 positions agree with TRBD1. The CDR3 has 16 residues. Trimming took 2 bases from V and 4 from J; bases not matched to a gene: 5. Per germline, CDR1 SGHVS and CDR2 FQNEAQ. The chain's CDR3 is CASSLTPGQGYNEQFF. The CDR3 DNA reads as TGTGCCAGCAGCTTAACACCGGGACAGGGGTACAATGAGCAGTTCTTC. Complete variable domain (other parts from reference TRBV7-8 and TRBJ2-1): GAGVSQSPRYKVAKRGQDVALRCDPISGHVSLFWYQQALGQGPEFLTYFQNEAQLDKSGLPSDRFFAERPEGSVSTLKIQRTQQEDSAVYLCASSLTPGQGYNEQFFGPGTRLTVL.

The V call is TRBV19, the J call TRBJ2-5; perhaps D is TRBD1 or TRBD2 (5 bases each). Trimming shortened V by 4 bases and J by 0 bases, and 9 bases separated the two germline ends. Germline V gene sequence: CDR1 LNHDA, CDR2 SQIVND (reference sequence). The CDR3 has 14 amino acids. This CDR3 is CASSTGPNQETQYF. CDR3 DNA sequence: TGTGCCAGTAGTACGGGACCGAACCAAGAGACCCAGTACTTC.

Worth noting for this clone: Other DNA sequences within the sample encode an identical CDR3. The chain carries TRBV29-1 and TRBJ1-2; 7 bases fit TRBD1. The J segment lost 5 bases and the V segment lost 1 base, leaving 4 bases of the junction unmatched. In germline, CDR1 is SQVTM, CDR2 ANQGSEA. The length of the CDR3 is 13 residues. This CDR3 reads CSVEGQGVYGYTF. The CDR3, as DNA: TGCAGCGTTGAAGGGCAGGGGGTGTATGGCTACACCTTC. Looking up the rest from reference TRBV29-1 and TRBJ1-2 gives the full variable domain: SAVISQKPSRDICQRGTSLTIQCQVDSQVTMMFWYRQQPGQSLTLIATANQGSEATYESGFVIDKFPISRPNLTFSTLTVSNMSPEDSSIYLCSVEGQGVYGYTFGSGTRLTVV.

This clone appeared a few times. The chain uses TRBV18 and TRBJ2-1; 9 bases are shared with TRBD1. Trimming at V came to 3 bases and at J to 1 base, leaving 7 bases not matched to a gene. Germline CDR1 reads KGHSH; CDR2 reads LQKENI. CDR3 length equals 17 residues. In nucleotides, the CDR3 is TGTGCCAGCTCACCGTTCAGGACAGGGGTATCCTACAATGAGCAGTTCTTC. Encoded protein: CASSPFRTGVSYNEQFF.

This clone has only a few counts. V is TRBV6-1 and J is TRBJ2-3, with 11 bases that match TRBD2. The V gene's germline CDR1 is MNHNS and CDR2 SASEGT. The CDR3 totals 16 residues. V dropped 2 bases and J dropped 4; count of bases not matched to a gene: 5. For the CDR3, the DNA is TGTGCCAGCAGTGAAACTAGCGGGAGTCGAGCAGATACGCAGTATTTT. Its protein is CASSETSGSRADTQYF.

The V call is TRBV7-3, the J call TRBJ2-1, with 7 positions matching TRBD2. The V and J ends lost 6 bases and 5 bases, in that order; junction bases with no gene match: 10. The CDR3 runs to 15 residues. Germline V gene lookup returns CDR1 SGHTA and CDR2 FQGTGA. The CDR3: CASSRDGRNNNEQFF. DNA for the CDR3: TGTGCCAGCAGTCGCGACGGGAGGAACAACAATGAGCAGTTCTTC.

In this sample, this clone turned up a few times. The J gene is TRBJ2-7, the V gene TRBV21-1; the table's TRBD1 call for D was not verified on the DNA. TRBV21-1 is assigned pseudogene status. This CDR3 contains 20 residues. The CDR3 nucleotides read TGTGCCAGCAGCAAAGAGAGACGGACACCCACCGATGACGGCTTATACGAGCAGTACGTC. This gives the protein CASSKERRTPTDDGLYEQYV.

This clone was detected ten times or more. This sequence joins TRBV10-3 and TRBJ2-4, with a weak D call TRBD2 (6 bases). This CDR3 is 14 amino acids long. V was pared by 5 bases and J by 5 bases, with 13 bases between. Per the germline V gene, CDR1 is ENHRY and CDR2 is SYGVKD. CDR3 in DNA: TGTGCCATCAGTAAGGCTACGGGGGAAAACATTCAGTACTTC. Translated: CAISKATGENIQYF.

The chain uses TRBV7-6 and TRBJ2-1; no clear D. CDR3 length: 15 residues. V lost 5 bases to trimming and J lost 2 bases, with 13 bases between them. The germline gives CDR1 SGHVS, CDR2 FNYEAQ. The CDR3 DNA follows: TGTGCCAGCAGCCCTTTTAAAATCGCCTACAATGAGCAGTTCTTC. Residues: CASSPFKIAYNEQFF.

This clone occurred a few times. This chain connects TRBV7-2 to TRBJ2-5, with D perhaps TRBD2 (5 bases). V was pared by 0 bases and J by 5 bases, with 31 bases between. The CDR3 is 21 amino acids. Germline values: CDR1 SGHTA, CDR2 FQGNSA. This CDR3 reads CASSLARAEPRVLSGRETQYF. In DNA, the CDR3 is TGTGCCAGCAGCTTAGCGCGGGCAGAGCCGAGGGTTTTATCCGGTCGGGAGACCCAGTACTTC.

The gene calls are TRBV7-9 and TRBJ2-5; a weak D match, TRBD2 (5 bases). Trimming removed 6 bases from V and 2 bases from J, with 22 bases in between. Germline V CDR1 and CDR2: SEHNR, FQNEAQ (reference sequence). This CDR3 has 17 amino acids. The CDR3 sequence: CASSPGRGIALQETQYF. The CDR3 nucleotides read TGTGCCAGCAGTCCTGGACGGGGAATAGCGTTACAAGAGACCCAGTACTTC.

The chain uses TRBV28 and TRBJ2-5; tentative D call: TRBD1 (5 bases). This CDR3 has 13 amino acids. Trimming cost V 4 bases and J 4 bases, with 10 bases left between them. Germline CDR1 and CDR2: MDHEN and SYDVKM. The DNA for the CDR3 is TGTGCCAGCAGTTGGGTTCAGGGAGAGACCCAGTACTTC. It codes for CASSWVQGETQYF.